Following are 30 T cell receptor beta chains from one sample sequenced in a study of CD8 T cells in Susac syndrome. With random hexamers, reverse transcription was performed on about 0.45 to 1 ug of RNA. TCRdb passed the immunoSEQ multiplex PCR reads through MiXCR, listing each CDR3 protein once. This sample has 250,000 or so distinct CDR3 sequences; 93% occur once, and the top ten carry around 0.07%. The material sequenced was CD4+ T cells from PBMCs. Every receptor here comes from a human donor with multiple sclerosis.

The V and J genes are TRBV27 and TRBJ2-7; D is undetermined. The length of the CDR3 is 11 residues. With 3 bases removed from V and 5 bases from J, the gap between germline ends came to 5 bases. Germline loops: CDR1 MNHEY, CDR2 SMNVEV (reference sequence). The CDR3 DNA sequence: TGTGCCAGCAGTTTTGGGAACGAGCAGTACTTC. The encoded protein is CASSFGNEQYF.

The chain couples TRBV20-1 to TRBJ2-5, with 12 nucleotides matching TRBD2. This CDR3 comprises 13 residues. Germline CDR1 reads DFQATT; CDR2 reads SNEGSKA (reference sequence). Trimming at V came to 3 bases and at J to 5 bases, leaving 1 base not matched to a gene. The CDR3: CSARTSGGETQYF. The CDR3 DNA follows: TGCAGTGCTAGGACTAGCGGGGGCGAGACCCAGTACTTC.

The rearrangement links TRBV20-1 to TRBJ2-3; D possibly corresponds to TRBD2 (7 bases). The V gene lost 6 bases and the J gene lost 0 bases, with 16 bases spanning the gap. The CDR3 is 15 residues long. Germline CDR1 is DFQATT and CDR2 is SNEGSKA (reference sequence). In nucleotides, the CDR3 is TGCAGTGCCCCGGGGGGCTATAAGAGCACAGATACGCAGTATTTT. Protein sequence: CSAPGGYKSTDTQYF.

The rearrangement uses TRBV12-3 or TRBV12-4 and TRBJ2-5; the D gene is possibly TRBD1 (5 bases). There are 17 residues in the CDR3. Trimming removed 4 bases at V and 4 bases at J, with 22 bases between. CDR3 coding DNA: TGTGCCAGCAGTTCTGGGCGACAGTCCCCTGGGCGAGAGACCCAGTACTTC. The encoded protein is CASSSGRQSPGRETQYF.

The CDR3 protein is CASSLRQGGYGYTF. CDR3 coding DNA: TGTGCCAGCAGCTTAAGGCAGGGGGGCTATGGCTACACCTTC. The chain carries TRBV7-2 and TRBJ1-2; 7 nucleotides agree with TRBD1. Germline-derived CDR1 and CDR2 are SGHTA and FQGNSA. The CDR3 has 14 amino acids. J was trimmed by 4 bases and V by 2 bases; bases with no gene match: 4.

The J gene is TRBJ2-7, the V gene TRBV5-1; D could derive from TRBD1 or TRBD2 (5 bases each). Germline V gives CDR1 SGHRS, CDR2 YFSETQ. Trimming took off 4 bases at V and 3 bases at J, with 11 bases between the two ends. The CDR3 length is 13 residues. The CDR3: CASSPLGVYEQYF. CDR3 coding DNA: TGCGCCAGCAGCCCGCTGGGGGTCTACGAGCAGTACTTC.

This chain uses TRBV29-1 with TRBJ2-3; 8 nucleotides match TRBD1. J was trimmed by 6 bases and V by 3 bases; bases with no gene match: 5. Germline values: CDR1 SQVTM, CDR2 ANQGSEA. The CDR3 is 13 amino acids. The CDR3 bases are TGCAGCGTTGACCGCCAGGGGGCGGATACGCAGTATTTT. Its protein is CSVDRQGADTQYF.

The sample holds a few counts of this clonotype. This chain connects TRBV7-2 to TRBJ2-7, with D uncertain. The CDR3 is made up of 15 amino acids. In germline, CDR1 is SGHTA, CDR2 FQGNSA. Trimming cost V 5 bases and J 2 bases, with 16 bases left between them. Here the CDR3 DNA reads TGTGCCAGCAGCAAAGTCGGGCTCATACCCTACGAGCAGTACTTC. Protein: CASSKVGLIPYEQYF.

The chain joins TRBV5-1 to TRBJ2-5; no firm D call. The CDR3 consists of 13 residues. Germline CDR1 SGHRS, CDR2 YFSETQ. Deletions cut 1 base from V and 7 bases from J, with 11 bases between. The CDR3 protein is CASSLFGDATQYF. Here the CDR3 DNA reads TGCGCCAGCAGCTTGTTTGGGGATGCGACCCAGTACTTC.

This clonotype has a single count. This sequence joins TRBV4-1 and TRBJ2-1, with 15 bases fitting TRBD2. Germline trimming cut 0 bases from V and 6 bases from J; bases unmatched to any gene: 6. Germline V lookup: CDR1 MGHRA, CDR2 YSYEKL. The CDR3 totals 18 residues. The CDR3 loop is CASSQDGPGLAGGNEQFF. The CDR3 DNA follows: TGCGCCAGCAGCCAAGATGGTCCGGGACTAGCGGGGGGCAATGAGCAGTTCTTC.

The genes are TRBV4-1 and TRBJ2-1, with D perhaps matching TRBD1 (6 bases). Trimming removed 3 bases at V and 14 bases at J, with 14 bases between. The germline CDR1 and CDR2 sequences are MGHRA and YSYEKL. This CDR3 has 12 amino acids. CDR3 loop: CASSQVDSREFF. DNA for the CDR3: TGCGCCAGCAGCCAGGTGGACAGCCGAGAGTTCTTC.

This chain links TRBV24-1 with TRBJ2-5; weak D call: TRBD1 (6 bases). Germline V gene lookup returns CDR1 KGHDR and CDR2 SFDVKD. The CDR3 is 16 amino acids. Trimming left V 4 bases short and J 3 bases short, with 17 bases between. CDR3 loop: CATSEARTVREETQYF. The CDR3 region has the DNA TGTGCCACCAGTGAAGCCAGGACAGTAAGGGAAGAGACCCAGTACTTC.

The chain links TRBV6-2 or TRBV6-3 to TRBJ2-5; 13 positions match TRBD2. Germline V gives CDR1 MNHEY, CDR2 SVGEGT. After removal of 2 bases from V and 4 bases from J, the junction contained 7 bases not matched to a gene. There are 17 residues in the CDR3. The CDR3 nucleotides read TGTGCCAGCAGTTACCCGAGAGGACTAGCGGGGGTAGAGACCCAGTACTTC. It translates to CASSYPRGLAGVETQYF.

This chain links TRBV6-5 with TRBJ1-1; 7 bases map to TRBD1. This CDR3 has 13 amino acids. Trimming cost V 8 bases and J 5 bases; bases outside gene matches: 8. The germline gives CDR1 MNHEY, CDR2 SVGAGI. CDR3 sequence (DNA): TGTGCCAGCCGGAAACAGGGGCGGACTGAAGCTTTCTTT. As protein: CASRKQGRTEAFF.

This chain links TRBV19 with TRBJ1-1; 8 nucleotides agree with TRBD1. The CDR3 is 15 amino acids. Germline CDR1 and CDR2: LNHDA and SQIVND (reference sequence). V lost 7 bases and J lost 1; bases outside the gene matches: 8. In nucleotides, the CDR3 is TGTGCCAGTAAAGGCGCAGGGGGCGCGAACACTGAAGCTTTCTTT. This translates into CASKGAGGANTEAFF.

The chain combines TRBV29-1 with TRBJ1-1, with D possibly TRBD1 on 5 matching bases. Trimming took off 8 bases at V and 4 bases at J, with 26 bases between the two ends. Looked up from germline, CDR1 is SQVTM and CDR2 is ANQGSEA. The CDR3 has 16 amino acids. The CDR3 region has the DNA TGCAGCTCGGAACCGGGCGCCGGGACGGGCACCACTGAAGCTTTCTTT. It encodes CSSEPGAGTGTTEAFF. Full variable domain (rest looked up from reference TRBV29-1 and TRBJ1-1): SAVISQKPSRDICQRGTSLTIQCQVDSQVTMMFWYRQQPGQSLTLIATANQGSEATYESGFVIDKFPISRPNLTFSTLTVSNMSPEDSSIYLCSSEPGAGTGTTEAFFGQGTRLTVV.

This clonotype was detected only once. This sequence joins TRBV5-1 and TRBJ1-2; no clear D gene. Trimming cost V 7 bases and J 2 bases, with 15 bases left between them. CDR1 and CDR2 (germline): SGHRS, YFSETQ. The CDR3 loop spans 14 amino acids. The CDR3 nucleotides read TGCGCCAGCTGTGAGACGCCGGGAAACTATGGCTACACCTTC. This gives the protein CASCETPGNYGYTF.

The chain has TRBV5-4 and TRBJ1-3, with D perhaps matching TRBD1 (5 bases). Trimming removed 4 bases at V and 3 bases at J, with 11 bases between. Looked up from germline, CDR1 is SGHNT and CDR2 is YYREEE (reference sequence). The CDR3 has 14 amino acids. The chain's CDR3 is CASSRGSRGNTIYF. CDR3 DNA sequence: TGTGCCAGCAGCCGGGGGAGTCGTGGAAACACCATATATTTT. Full variable domain (outside the CDR3, taken from reference TRBV5-4 and TRBJ1-3): ETGVTQSPTHLIKTRGQQVTLRCSSQSGHNTVSWYQQALGQGPQFIFQYYREEENGRGNFPPRFSGLQFPNYSSELNVNALELDDSALYLCASSRGSRGNTIYFGEGSWLTVV.

The chain couples TRBV28 to TRBJ1-2; 10 positions agree with TRBD1. Germline V gene lookup returns CDR1 MDHEN and CDR2 SYDVKM. The V segment lost 8 bases and the J segment 7 bases; nucleotides outside the gene matches: 7. CDR3 length: 13 amino acids. The CDR3 DNA reads as TGTGCCAGCTTCCGGGACAGGGGACGTGGCTACACCTTC. Its protein is CASFRDRGRGYTF.

In nucleotides, the CDR3 is TGTGCCAGCAGTGACCAAGGAGGGATAAACCAAGAGACCCAGTACTTC. Translated, it gives CASSDQGGINQETQYF. The chain uses TRBV25-1 and TRBJ2-5; D may be TRBD2 (6 bases). V was pared by 3 bases and J by 0 bases, with 14 bases between. CDR3 length: 16 residues. Germline CDR1 is MGHDK and CDR2 is SYGVNS.

J is TRBJ2-1 and V is TRBV27, with D perhaps being TRBD1 or TRBD2 (5 bases each). The CDR3 length is 13 residues. The V gene lost 6 bases and the J gene lost 5 bases, with 11 bases spanning the gap. Germline V gene lookup returns CDR1 MNHEY and CDR2 SMNVEV (reference sequence). The CDR3 sequence is CASRGMGDNEQFF. DNA for the CDR3: TGTGCCAGCAGGGGGATGGGGGACAATGAGCAGTTCTTC.

This chain uses TRBV10-3 with TRBJ1-1, with D maybe TRBD1 (5 bases). The CDR3 sequence is 16 residues long. V was pared by 7 bases and J by 1 base, with 19 bases between. Germline CDR1 reads ENHRY; CDR2 reads SYGVKD. In DNA form, the CDR3 reads TGTGCCATCAAGGGGCTCGAGGGCCGGGCGAACACTGAAGCTTTCTTT. Amino acids: CAIKGLEGRANTEAFF.

This clonotype was detected only once. The chain carries TRBV29-1 and TRBJ1-2, with 7 positions matching TRBD1. V dropped 6 bases and J dropped 6; count of bases not matched to a gene: 7. This CDR3 spans 12 amino acids. Germline CDR1 is SQVTM and CDR2 is ANQGSEA. As DNA, the CDR3 is TGCAGCGTCACGGCAGGGGGTCATGGCTACACCTTC. Amino acids: CSVTAGGHGYTF.

The gene calls are TRBV7-3 and TRBJ2-5, with 7 nucleotides matching TRBD1. Germline loops: CDR1 SGHTA, CDR2 FQGTGA. With 5 bases clipped from V and 0 bases from J, the junction kept 6 bases outside the gene matches. The CDR3 consists of 15 residues. CDR3 in DNA: TGTGCCAGCAGCCCTACTGGGACAGACCAAGAGACCCAGTACTTC. It codes for CASSPTGTDQETQYF.

The genes are TRBV28 and TRBJ1-5, with 7 bases lining up with TRBD1. Per the germline V gene, CDR1 is MDHEN and CDR2 is SYDVKM. This CDR3 is 16 amino acids long. V dropped 5 bases and J dropped 6; count of bases not matched to a gene: 13. This chain's CDR3 is CASSLTAAGGTQPQHF. The DNA for the CDR3 is TGTGCCAGCAGTCTCACCGCGGCAGGGGGGACTCAGCCCCAGCATTTT.

V usage is TRBV20-1 and J usage is TRBJ2-3; D may match TRBD1 or TRBD2 (5 bases each). Germline values: CDR1 DFQATT, CDR2 SNEGSKA (reference sequence). V shed 3 bases and J shed 6 bases, with 13 bases lying between them. The CDR3 runs to 13 residues. CDR3 protein: CSASGAGWDTQYF. The CDR3 DNA sequence: TGCAGTGCTAGCGGGGCAGGGTGGGATACGCAGTATTTT.

CDR3 loop: CASSPRVLSGNTIYF. Here the CDR3 DNA reads TGTGCCAGCAGCCCCCGGGTCCTCTCTGGAAACACCATATATTTT. The rearrangement uses TRBV3-1 and TRBJ1-3; no clear D. Germline assignment: CDR1 LGHDT and CDR2 YNNKEL (reference sequence). Trimming removed 4 bases from V and 0 bases from J, with 10 bases in between. There are 15 residues in the CDR3.

This chain links TRBV7-9 with TRBJ2-4, with D unclear. Germline V gene lookup returns CDR1 SEHNR and CDR2 FQNEAQ (reference sequence). CDR3 length equals 13 residues. The V gene lost 5 bases and the J gene lost 6 bases, with 11 bases spanning the gap. CDR3 coding DNA: TGTGCCAGCAGCCGAGACTCGGGAAACATTCAGTACTTC. Its protein is CASSRDSGNIQYF.

The chain uses TRBV20-1 and TRBJ2-7, with D perhaps being TRBD1 or TRBD2 (6 bases each). The CDR3 spans 17 residues. Germline lookup yields CDR1 DFQATT and CDR2 SNEGSKA (reference sequence). V was cut by 5 bases and J by 6 bases, with 29 bases left in between. CDR3 sequence (DNA): TGCAGTGCTCGGGGGCCAGCCGGAAGTCAGGGAGTACGCGAGCAGTACTTC. This gives the protein CSARGPAGSQGVREQYF.

The chain combines TRBV20-1 with TRBJ2-1; D gene unclear. The CDR3 is 13 amino acids. The germline gives CDR1 DFQATT, CDR2 SNEGSKA (reference sequence). The ends were cut back, 5 bases at V and 4 bases at J, with 12 bases in the middle. The CDR3 protein is CSAASLGYNEQFF. CDR3 nucleotide sequence: TGCAGTGCTGCATCCTTAGGGTACAATGAGCAGTTCTTC.